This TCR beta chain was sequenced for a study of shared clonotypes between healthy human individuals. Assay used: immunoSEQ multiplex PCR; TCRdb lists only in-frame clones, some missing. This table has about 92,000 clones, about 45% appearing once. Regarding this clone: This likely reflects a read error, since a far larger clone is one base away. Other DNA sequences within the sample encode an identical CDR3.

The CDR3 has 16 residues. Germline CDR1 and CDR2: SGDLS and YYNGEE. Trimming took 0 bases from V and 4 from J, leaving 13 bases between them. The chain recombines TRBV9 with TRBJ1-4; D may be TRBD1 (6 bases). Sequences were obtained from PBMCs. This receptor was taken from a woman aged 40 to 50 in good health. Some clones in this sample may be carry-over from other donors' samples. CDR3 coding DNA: TGTGCCAGCAGCGTAGGCGGGGGGCTCGGTAATGAAAAACTGTTTTTT. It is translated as CASSVGGGLGNEKLFF.